This TCR beta chain appears in the sequencing data of a study of T-cell reconstitution after alpha-beta-depleted transplantation in children. The length of the CDR3 is 17 residues. Per the germline V gene, CDR1 is LGHDT and CDR2 is YNNKEL (reference sequence). Trimming cost V 0 bases and J 9 bases, with 21 bases left between them. This sample's TCRbeta library carried unique molecular identifier barcodes. TCRdb reprocessed the PCR reads via MiXCR and lists one record per CDR3 protein. This sample has about 540,000 distinct CDR3 sequences, with approximately 20% found just once. This clonotype was counted a few times.

The origin of this receptor is a human donor who donated a stem cell graft to a child with acute lymphoblastic leukemia. The sample was PBMCs from the stem cell graft donor, taken from the stem cell graft. The chain is built from TRBV3-1 and TRBJ2-1; a weak D match, TRBD1 (6 bases). The CDR3 protein is CASSQERGATGYGEQFF. The CDR3 nucleotides read TGTGCCAGCAGCCAAGAAAGAGGGGCTACAGGGTACGGTGAGCAGTTCTTC.